Following are 21 T cell receptor beta chains from one sample sequenced in a study of shared clonotypes between healthy human individuals. Generated by immunoSEQ multiplex PCR, the TCRdb table keeps only in-frame clones and is missing some. This sample has approximately 740,000 clones, with around two thirds found just once. The material sequenced was memory CD4+ T cells sorted from blood. As to subset: CD45RA-negative fraction. All receptors come from a woman aged 25 to 39 in good health.

This chain joins TRBV20-1 and TRBJ1-3; D ambiguous. This CDR3 has 11 residues. CDR1 and CDR2 (germline): DFQATT, SNEGSKA (reference sequence). Trimming removed 3 bases from V and 2 bases from J, with 2 bases in between. CDR3 nucleotide sequence: TGCAGTGCTAGCGCTGGAAACACCATATATTTT. It is translated as CSASAGNTIYF.

The chain carries TRBV6-1 and TRBJ2-7, with D perhaps TRBD1 (6 bases). The ends were cut back, 6 bases at V and 2 bases at J, with 14 bases in the middle. The germline V gene encodes CDR1 MNHNS and CDR2 SASEGT. There are 14 residues in the CDR3. CDR3 nucleotides: TGTGCCAGCAGCGGACAGCGTGACGCCTACGAGCAGTACTTC. This sequence encodes CASSGQRDAYEQYF.

The chain uses TRBV6-5 and TRBJ2-7; 7 positions agree with TRBD2. Germline CDR1 MNHEY, CDR2 SVGAGI. With 4 bases clipped from V and 3 bases from J, the junction kept 9 bases outside the gene matches. There are 15 residues in the CDR3. CDR3 protein: CASSFIGGSRYEQYF. The DNA of the CDR3 is TGTGCCAGCAGTTTTATTGGCGGGAGCCGCTACGAGCAGTACTTC.

The chain joins TRBV18 to TRBJ1-2; 8 bases are a match to TRBD1. V shed 2 bases and J 2 bases; nucleotides not matched to a gene: 7. This CDR3 is 16 amino acids long. Germline CDR1 and CDR2: KGHSH and LQKENI. The chain's CDR3 is CASSPGQGGKNYGYTF. The CDR3 DNA sequence: TGTGCCAGCTCACCAGGACAGGGAGGAAAAAACTATGGCTACACCTTC.

This clone was picked up a small number of times. This sample includes further DNA sequences coding for the same CDR3. This rearrangement joins TRBV11-3 to TRBJ2-1; D remains ambiguous. The CDR3 covers 13 residues. V lost 3 bases, J lost 4 bases, and 7 bases lay in between. Germline CDR1 is SGHNT and CDR2 is YENEEA. In DNA form, the CDR3 reads TGTGCCAGCAGCTTGGGCAAATACAATGAGCAGTTCTTC. Protein sequence: CASSLGKYNEQFF.

This clone was picked up one time. The DNA of the CDR3 is TGTGCCAGCGGAATTAGGTGGAACACTGAAGCTTTCTTT. It translates to CASGIRWNTEAFF. The rearrangement uses TRBV6-5 and TRBJ1-1; D is undetermined. The CDR3 contains 13 residues. Germline assignment: CDR1 MNHEY and CDR2 SVGAGI. Trimming removed 8 bases from V and 1 base from J, with 11 bases in between.

The chain is built from TRBV28 and TRBJ2-7; weak D call: TRBD2 (7 bases). This CDR3 has 16 residues. CDR1 is MDHEN, CDR2 SYDVKM, per germline. V lost 6 bases to trimming and J lost 6 bases, with 24 bases between them. As DNA, the CDR3 is TGTGCCAGCAGCAACTTGATCGGGGGGCGCAATTTCGAGCAGTACTTC. This codes for CASSNLIGGRNFEQYF.

V gene TRBV5-1 combines with J gene TRBJ2-2; TRBD2 aligns across 13 bases. CDR1 SGHRS and CDR2 YFSETQ come from the germline V gene. V shed 0 bases and J 4 bases; nucleotides not matched to a gene: 3. The CDR3 length is 17 residues. The CDR3: CASSLGTSGSRTGELFF. In DNA form, the CDR3 reads TGCGCCAGCAGCTTGGGGACTAGCGGGAGTCGCACCGGGGAGCTGTTTTTT.

The gene calls are TRBV5-6 and TRBJ1-2, with a tentative D call TRBD1 (5 bases). CDR3 length equals 14 residues. Deletions cut 4 bases from V and 4 bases from J, with 14 bases between. From germline, CDR1 is SGHDT and CDR2 YYEEEE. The CDR3: CASSITGPIYGYTF. CDR3 DNA: TGTGCCAGCAGCATTACGGGACCGATCTATGGCTACACCTTC.

The rearrangement uses TRBV4-1 and TRBJ2-7; 11 bases agree with TRBD2. CDR3 size: 16 residues. The V gene's germline CDR1 is MGHRA and CDR2 YSYEKL. The J segment lost 2 bases and the V segment lost 2 bases, leaving 5 bases of the junction unmatched. DNA of the CDR3: TGCGCCAGCAGCCAAAGTCCACTAGCGGGGGCCTACGAGCAGTACTTC. Protein: CASSQSPLAGAYEQYF.

This chain joins TRBV7-3 and TRBJ1-5, with unresolved D. V shed 2 bases and J shed 7 bases, with 12 bases lying between them. The germline CDR1 and CDR2 sequences are SGHTA and FQGTGA. The CDR3 runs to 14 residues. The CDR3 sequence: CASSLRRQNQPQHF. The CDR3 coding sequence is TGTGCCAGCAGCTTACGTCGGCAGAACCAGCCCCAGCATTTT.

This clone was detected a few times. The chain has TRBV5-4 and TRBJ1-6; no clear D gene. The V end was cut by 3 bases, the J end by 8 bases, with 12 bases between. The CDR3 covers 14 residues. Germline V CDR1 and CDR2: SGHNT, YYREEE (reference sequence). CDR3 protein: CASSWEGRDSPLHF. CDR3 bases: TGTGCCAGCAGCTGGGAGGGCCGTGATTCACCCCTCCACTTT.

There are many counts of this clone. This chain links TRBV7-2 with TRBJ2-7; 13 nucleotides line up with TRBD2. J was trimmed by 5 bases and V by 5 bases; bases with no gene match: 9. CDR3 length: 16 residues. Germline-derived CDR1 and CDR2 are SGHTA and FQGNSA. CDR3 in DNA: TGTGCCAGCAGCCACGGGGGGACTAGCGGGACCCACGAGCAGTACTTC. Its protein product is CASSHGGTSGTHEQYF. Combining the CDR3 with reference TRBV7-2 and TRBJ2-7 gives the whole variable domain GAGVSQSPSNKVTEKGKDVELRCDPISGHTALYWYRQSLGQGLEFLIYFQGNSAPDKSGLPSDRFSAERTGGSVSTLTIQRTQQEDSAVYLCASSHGGTSGTHEQYFGPGTRLTVT.

Here the CDR3 reads CASSRPGQGAEKLFF. DNA for the CDR3: TGTGCCAGTAGTAGACCGGGACAGGGGGCAGAAAAACTGTTTTTT. The chain is built from TRBV19 and TRBJ1-4, with TRBD1 matching over 12 bases. The CDR3 runs 15 residues. Per the germline V gene, CDR1 is LNHDA and CDR2 is SQIVND (reference sequence). V trimming: 4 bases; J trimming: 8 bases; junction bases outside the gene matches: 5.

This chain joins TRBV7-1 and TRBJ2-1; TRBD2 agrees at 7 bases. TRBV7-1 qualifies as an ORF whose function is uncertain. Unmatched junction bases numbered 11, after V lost 3 bases and J lost 9 bases. This CDR3 is 15 amino acids long. The CDR3 here is CASSSWAGVRGEQFF. The CDR3 bases are TGTGCCAGCAGCTCCTGGGCGGGAGTGAGGGGTGAGCAGTTCTTC.

The CDR3 region has the DNA TGTGCCAGCTCACCACGGTACGAGGACCCGACCGGGGAGCTGTTTTTT. This gives the protein CASSPRYEDPTGELFF. The rearrangement links TRBV18 to TRBJ2-2; D call uncertain. CDR3 length: 16 residues. In germline, CDR1 is KGHSH, CDR2 LQKENI. V was clipped by 1 base and J by 5 bases, with 14 bases between them.

The chain combines TRBV19 with TRBJ2-2; no definite D call. From germline, CDR1 is LNHDA and CDR2 SQIVND (reference sequence). The CDR3 runs 11 residues. With 4 bases removed from V and 4 bases from J, the gap between germline ends came to 1 base. CDR3 region: CASSTTGELFF. CDR3 coding DNA: TGTGCCAGTAGTACCACCGGGGAGCTGTTTTTT.

The chain employs TRBV5-4 and TRBJ1-4; no reliable D call. Germline CDR1 is SGHNT and CDR2 is YYREEE (reference sequence). CDR3 size: 13 residues. Trimming removed 0 bases from V and 3 bases from J, with 3 bases in between. The CDR3 here is CASSLGSNEKLFF. Here the CDR3 DNA reads TGTGCCAGCAGCTTGGGGTCTAATGAAAAACTGTTTTTT.

The sample holds many counts of this clone. The chain recombines TRBV25-1 with TRBJ1-4; 9 bases are shared with TRBD1. The V gene's germline CDR1 is MGHDK and CDR2 SYGVNS. V was pared by 2 bases and J by 6 bases, with 7 bases of the junction left unmatched. There are 16 residues in the CDR3. DNA for the CDR3: TGTGCCAGCAGTGAACGGGGGGACAGGGTTTATGAAAAACTGTTTTTT. Its translation: CASSERGDRVYEKLFF.

The gene calls are TRBV7-9 and TRBJ2-4; D tentatively reads TRBD1 or TRBD2 (6 bases each). CDR3 size: 17 residues. The germline V and J ends were trimmed by 5 bases and 2 bases, with 19 bases remaining between them. The germline V gene has CDR1 SEHNR and CDR2 FQNEAQ (reference sequence). In nucleotides, the CDR3 is TGTGCCAGCAGCGGGAGGACAGCCGCTCCTCCCAAAAACATTCAGTACTTC. This encodes CASSGRTAAPPKNIQYF.

The sample holds one count of this clone. The V and J genes are TRBV5-1 and TRBJ2-5; 8 bases are shared with TRBD1. This CDR3 is 16 amino acids long. V lost 4 bases and J lost 2; bases outside the gene matches: 10. Germline V gives CDR1 SGHRS, CDR2 YFSETQ. The CDR3 loop is CASSKGRGRIQETQYF. The CDR3 coding sequence is TGCGCCAGCAGCAAAGGCAGGGGGCGAATTCAAGAGACCCAGTACTTC.